A selection of T cell receptor beta chains follows, all from one sample in a study of PD-1 blockade in classical Hodgkin lymphoma. Clones were read by immunoSEQ multiplex PCR, and TCRdb kept only the in-frame ones, dropping some. The profile shows about 97,000 clones, 65% to 85% of them singletons. The sample here was peripheral blood mononuclear cells (PBMCs), taken at baseline. The receptors derive from a human donor with classical Hodgkin lymphoma. The CDR3 runs from the conserved cysteine through the conserved F or W. A D gene is named only where the DNA matches it firmly. Rows give clone size only sometimes, using once, few, many, or a class for an expanded clone.

>TRBV6-1|-|-|TRBJ1-3
CASSVAMGYGNTIYF
TGTGCCAGCAGTGTTGCGATGGGATACGGAAACACCATATATTTT
>TRBV6-5|-|-|TRBJ2-1
CASSLTSGSYNEQFF
TGTGCCAGCTCTTTGACCAGCGGCTCCTACAATGAGCAGTTCTTC
>TRBV19|-|-|TRBJ1-4
CASSITRVNEKLFF
TGTGCCAGTAGTATAACGAGGGTTAATGAAAAACTGTTTTTT
>TRBV4-1|-|-|TRBJ1-2
CASSQGTGPRDYGYTF
TGCGCCAGCAGCCAAGGGACGGGCCCCCGAGACTATGGCTACACCTTC
>TRBV7-8|TRBD1|-|TRBJ1-6
CASSLGQNNSPLHF
TGTGCCAGCAGCCTGGGACAGAATAATTCACCCCTCCACTTT
>TRBV4-2|-|-|TRBJ2-1
CASSYDHSSPYNEQFF
TGTGCCAGCAGCTACGACCATTCTTCACCCTACAATGAGCAGTTCTTC
>TRBV5-4|TRBD2|-|TRBJ2-7
CASNLGRPSGTYEQYF
TGTGCCAGCAACTTGGGGCGGCCTAGCGGTACCTACGAGCAGTACTTC
>TRBV6-1|-|-|TRBJ2-7
CASSDVTALSYEQYF
TGTGCCAGCAGTGATGTGACAGCACTATCCTACGAGCAGTACTTC
>TRBV5-1|TRBD2|-|TRBJ2-7
CASSLGLAASYEQYF
TGCGCCAGCAGCTTGGGACTAGCGGCGTCCTACGAGCAGTACTTC
>TRBV7-2|-|-|TRBJ2-7
CASTLAGQTYEQYF
TGTGCCAGCACCTTGGCTGGCCAGACCTACGAGCAGTACTTC
>TRBV15|-|-|TRBJ2-1
CATSRDQGGFNEQFF
TGTGCCACCAGCAGAGATCAGGGGGGATTCAATGAGCAGTTCTTC
>TRBV30|-|-|TRBJ2-7
CAWSLPGEQYF
TGTGCCTGGAGTCTCCCGGGCGAGCAGTACTTC
>TRBV7-3|-|-|TRBJ2-7
CASSLSGPDYEQYF
TGTGCCAGCAGCTTAAGTGGACCGGACTACGAGCAGTACTTC
>TRBV6-5|-|-|TRBJ2-5
CASSYSIGHQQETQYF
TGTGCCAGCAGTTACTCGATCGGACACCAGCAAGAGACCCAGTACTTC
>TRBV7-6|-|-|TRBJ2-1
CASSLVGSNEQFF
TGTGCCAGCAGCTTAGTCGGGTCCAATGAGCAGTTCTTC
>TRBV28|-|-|TRBJ1-3
CASNSVGSGNTIYF
TGTGCCAGCAATTCAGTAGGTAGTGGAAACACCATATATTTT
>TRBV10-3|-|-|TRBJ2-7
CAIREGEAPDEQYF
TGTGCCATCAGGGAGGGGGAGGCCCCCGACGAGCAGTACTTC
>TRBV7-9|-|few|TRBJ2-6
CASSTPQGGGPAGANVLTF
TGTGCCAGCAGCACTCCCCAGGGTGGCGGGCCTGCGGGGGCCAACGTCCTGACTTTC
>TRBV19|TRBD2|-|TRBJ2-3
CASSIGGSSDTQYF
TGTGCCAGTAGTATTGGCGGGAGTTCAGATACGCAGTATTTT
>TRBV5-1|-|-|TRBJ1-6
CASSSEADSPLHF
TGCGCCAGCAGCTCAGAGGCCGATTCACCCCTCCACTTT
>TRBV5-8|-|-|TRBJ1-1
CASSWDKYTEAFF
TGTGCCAGCAGTTGGGACAAGTACACTGAAGCTTTCTTT
>TRBV5-1|-|once|TRBJ2-1
CASSSAAEQFF
TGCGCCAGCAGTAGTGCTGCTGAGCAGTTCTTC
>TRBV1|-|-|TRBJ2-1
CTSSQKEASGSNEQFF
TGCACCAGCAGCCAAAAGGAGGCTAGCGGGAGCAATGAGCAGTTCTTC
>TRBV29-1|-|-|TRBJ2-7
CSVEGHSTYEQYF
TGCAGCGTTGAGGGGCACAGCACCTACGAGCAGTACTTC
>TRBV19|-|many|TRBJ1-2
CASSSVGSNYGYTF
TGTGCCAGTAGCTCCGTGGGCTCTAACTATGGCTACACCTTC
>TRBV4-2|-|-|TRBJ2-5
CASSQDPTRETQYF
TGTGCCAGCAGCCAAGATCCCACCCGAGAGACCCAGTACTTC
>TRBV2|-|-|TRBJ1-5
CASSGTGDQPQHF
TGTGCCAGCAGTGGAACGGGAGATCAGCCCCAGCATTTT
>TRBV5-1|TRBD1|-|TRBJ1-1
CASSQTPLDRGDTEAFF
TGCGCCAGCAGCCAAACCCCCCTTGACAGGGGAGACACTGAAGCTTTCTTT
>TRBV10-3|TRBD1|-|TRBJ1-1
CAISEFPGQGVNTEAFF
TGTGCCATCAGTGAGTTTCCGGGACAGGGTGTGAACACTGAAGCTTTCTTT
>TRBV6-5|TRBD1|-|TRBJ1-1
CASSRTGGTEAFF
TGTGCCAGCAGTCGAACAGGGGGGACTGAAGCTTTCTTT
>TRBV11-2|-|-|TRBJ2-5
CASSLVGGAQETQYF
TGTGCCAGCAGCTTAGTTGGCGGGGCCCAAGAGACCCAGTACTTC
>TRBV29-1|TRBD1|once|TRBJ2-3
CSVETGATDTQYF
TGCAGCGTTGAGACAGGGGCCACAGATACGCAGTATTTT
>TRBV18|-|-|TRBJ1-1
CASSPMANTEAFF
TGTGCCAGCTCACCCATGGCGAACACTGAAGCTTTCTTT
>TRBV5-4|-|-|TRBJ2-1
CASSLAPGERKEQFF
TGTGCCAGCAGCTTGGCCCCGGGAGAAAGGAAGGAGCAGTTCTTC
>TRBV7-9|TRBD2|-|TRBJ2-1
CASSRAGGKYNEQFF
TGTGCCAGCAGCCGAGCGGGGGGAAAATACAATGAGCAGTTCTTC
>TRBV5-1|TRBD1|once|TRBJ1-4
CASSLALQGAGEKLFF
TGCGCCAGCAGCTTGGCCCTACAGGGGGCGGGTGAAAAACTGTTTTTT
>TRBV5-3|-|-|TRBJ1-1
CARSTRQGNTEAFF
TGTGCCAGAAGCACCCGACAAGGAAACACTGAAGCTTTCTTT
>TRBV21-1|-|-|TRBJ2-4
CASSKATLRFDIQYF
TGTGCCAGCAGCAAAGCGACGTTGCGTTTCGACATTCAGTACTTC
>TRBV19|-|-|TRBJ1-2
CASSLQGLTQLF
TGTGCCAGTAGTTTACAAGGTTTAACCCAACTGTTC
>TRBV19|TRBD2|few|TRBJ2-7
CASSLAGAYEQYF
TGTGCCAGCAGCCTAGCGGGAGCTTACGAGCAGTACTTC
>TRBV27|TRBD2|-|TRBJ2-1
CASSLALAGAGGYNEQFF
TGTGCCAGCAGTTTAGCCCTAGCGGGAGCGGGGGGTTACAATGAGCAGTTCTTC
>TRBV29-1|TRBD1|-|TRBJ2-5
CSVIRDSRSGETQYF
TGCAGCGTGATCCGGGACAGTCGGTCGGGGGAGACCCAGTACTTC
>TRBV6-6|-|few|TRBJ1-4
CASRTPAEEKLFF
TGTGCCAGCCGGACACCGGCGGAGGAAAAACTGTTTTTT
>TRBV15|TRBD2|-|TRBJ2-3
CATSRDLREVDTQYF
TGTGCCACCAGCAGAGATTTGCGGGAGGTAGATACGCAGTATTTT
>TRBV5-1|-|-|TRBJ2-5
CASSSFFFQETQYF
TGCGCCAGCAGCTCCTTTTTCTTCCAAGAGACCCAGTACTTC
>TRBV5-8|TRBD2|-|TRBJ2-2
CASTTGTRSTGELFF
TGTGCCAGCACCACCGGGACTAGATCCACCGGGGAGCTGTTTTTT
>TRBV6-5|-|-|TRBJ2-5
CASSYEGLKVETQYF
TGTGCCAGCAGTTACGAGGGACTCAAGGTGGAGACCCAGTACTTC
>TRBV4-1|-|few|TRBJ1-2
CASSQVPGVYGYTF
TGCGCCAGCAGCCAAGTGCCAGGGGTCTATGGCTACACCTTC
>TRBV14|-|-|TRBJ2-3
CASSSRAPIYTQYF
TGTGCCAGCAGCAGCCGGGCCCCGATTTATACGCAGTATTTT
>TRBV7-2|TRBD2|-|TRBJ2-2
CASTLGGSGTGELFF
TGTGCCAGCACCCTTGGCGGGAGTGGGACCGGGGAGCTGTTTTTT
>TRBV21-1|-|-|TRBJ1-4
CASSKSRIHNEKLFF
TGTGCCAGCAGCAAATCCCGCATCCATAATGAAAAACTGTTTTTT
>TRBV27|-|-|TRBJ1-1
CASSLKGYNTEAFF
TGTGCCAGCAGTTTAAAGGGTTACAACACTGAAGCTTTCTTT